This T cell receptor beta chain is drawn from a study of cytomegalovirus exposure and HLA in healthy donors. Study conclusions and caveats: It is likely that the observed cluster of highly shared sequence variants was a sequencing artifact. The study found most TCR sequences rare, yet found some public TCRs in many donors.

Worth noting for this clone: Its antigen is not identified.

The CDR3 length is 16 residues. The germline V gene has CDR1 SNHLY and CDR2 FYNNEI. After removal of 5 bases from V and 5 bases from J, the junction contained 11 bases not matched to a gene. PCR amplification relied on 60 Vbeta primers (plus 13 Jbeta primers). Method: immunoSEQ multiplex PCR; TCRdb's copy keeps in-frame clones and lacks some. The sample shows about 160,000 clones, roughly four fifths of them seen only once. The sequencing sample was made of PBMCs. This TCR was recovered from a man between 60 and 70 years old in good health and CMV-seronegative. This chain links TRBV2 with TRBJ1-2, with 10 positions matching TRBD1. The DNA for the CDR3 is TGTGCCAGCAGTCACTCGACAGGGGGCACGGCTTATGGCTACACCTTC. This sequence encodes CASSHSTGGTAYGYTF.